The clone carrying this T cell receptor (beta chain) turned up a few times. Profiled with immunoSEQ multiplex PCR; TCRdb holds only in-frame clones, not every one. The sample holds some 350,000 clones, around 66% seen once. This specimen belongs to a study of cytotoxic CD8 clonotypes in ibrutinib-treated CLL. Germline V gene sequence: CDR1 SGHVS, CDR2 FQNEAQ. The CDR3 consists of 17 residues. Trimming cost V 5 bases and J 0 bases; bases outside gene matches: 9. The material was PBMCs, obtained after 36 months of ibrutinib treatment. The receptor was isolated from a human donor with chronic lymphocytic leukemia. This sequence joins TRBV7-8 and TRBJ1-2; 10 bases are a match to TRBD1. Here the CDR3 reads CASSPTGTGAANYGYTF. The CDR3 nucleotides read TGTGCCAGCAGCCCCACCGGGACAGGGGCGGCTAACTATGGCTACACCTTC.